Listed here are 25 T cell receptor beta chains from one sample, sequenced in a study of control samples from healthy donors and cancer patients. Using immunoSEQ multiplex PCR, the repertoire was profiled, and TCRdb retains in-frame clones only, with some absent. The data contain about 120,000 clones, 80% to 90% of them singletons. Sequenced sample: blood. These receptors were collected from a man in his thirties or forties in good health.

The chain recombines TRBV5-8 with TRBJ2-7, with D uncertain. The V gene's germline CDR1 is SGHTS and CDR2 YDEGEE. CDR3 length equals 13 residues. Between the trimmed V and J ends, which lost 0 bases and 11 bases, there was a span of 15 bases. This CDR3 is CASSLGLTREEYF. The CDR3 DNA reads TGTGCCAGCAGCTTGGGGTTGACAAGAGAGGAGTACTTC. Full variable domain (missing parts from reference TRBV5-8 and TRBJ2-7): EAGVTQSPTHLIKTRGQQATLRCSPISGHTSVYWYQQALGLGLQFLLWYDEGEERNRGNFPPRFSGRQFPNYSSELNVNALELEDSALYLCASSLGLTREEYFGPGTRLTVT.

The V and J genes are TRBV6-5 and TRBJ2-5; D not resolved. The CDR3 covers 13 residues. In germline, CDR1 is MNHEY, CDR2 SVGAGI. The V end was cut by 7 bases, the J end by 2 bases, with 11 bases between. The chain's CDR3 is CASTNDPQETQYF. CDR3 sequence (DNA): TGTGCCAGCACTAACGACCCTCAAGAGACCCAGTACTTC.

The chain couples TRBV11-3 to TRBJ2-5, with TRBD1 as a possible D gene (6 bases). Germline CDR1 SGHNT, CDR2 YENEEA. V was pared by 1 base and J by 9 bases, with 12 bases between. This CDR3 region has 13 residues. The CDR3 protein is CASSLARGRAQYF. CDR3 DNA: TGTGCCAGCAGCTTAGCCAGGGGAAGGGCCCAGTACTTC.

A note on this clone: The sample contains more than one DNA sequence encoding this CDR3. The J gene is TRBJ1-1, the V gene TRBV29-1; D not certain. Germline CDR1 SQVTM, CDR2 ANQGSEA. V was trimmed by 7 bases and J by 0 bases, leaving 9 bases between them. The CDR3 extends over 12 amino acids. For the CDR3, the DNA is TGCAGCGCCAGACAAATGAACACTGAAGCTTTCTTT. Encoded protein: CSARQMNTEAFF.

V gene TRBV14 combines with J gene TRBJ1-1; D is unclear. The CDR3 sequence is 14 residues long. V dropped 4 bases and J dropped 2 bases, with 11 bases sitting between them. Germline-derived CDR1 and CDR2 are SGHDN and FVKESK. This CDR3 reads CASSPRLLNTEAFF. The CDR3 DNA reads TGTGCCAGCAGCCCCAGACTTCTTAACACTGAAGCTTTCTTT.

Only one count was recorded for this clone. The V gene is TRBV10-3, the J gene TRBJ2-5, with 8 bases identical to TRBD1. Germline loops: CDR1 ENHRY, CDR2 SYGVKD. This CDR3 comprises 16 residues. The trim removed 3 bases at V and 4 bases at J, leaving 10 bases unmatched. The CDR3 loop reads CAISETQTGDAETQYF. The CDR3 DNA sequence: TGTGCCATCAGTGAAACGCAGACAGGGGATGCAGAGACCCAGTACTTC.

The chain has TRBV7-2 and TRBJ2-7, with 10 bases aligning to TRBD2. Trimming at V came to 0 bases and at J to 5 bases, leaving 4 bases not matched to a gene. This CDR3 is built from 15 residues. Germline-derived CDR1 and CDR2 are SGHTA and FQGNSA. Written as DNA, the CDR3 is TGTGCCAGCAGCTTAGCCGGACTAGCGGTCCACGAGCAGTACTTC. This codes for CASSLAGLAVHEQYF.

A few counts support this clone. This chain connects TRBV16 to TRBJ1-6; D is unresolved. V lost 5 bases and J 9 bases, leaving 17 bases between the germline ends. The germline CDR1 and CDR2 sequences are KGHSY and FQNENV. There are 15 residues in the CDR3. CDR3 sequence: CASSNQAGEFSPLHF. CDR3 DNA: TGTGCCAGCAGCAACCAGGCAGGCGAATTTTCACCCCTCCACTTT. The variable domain in full, with the rest retrieved from reference TRBV16 and TRBJ1-6, is GEEVAQTPKHLVRGEGQKAKLYCAPIKGHSYVFWYQQVLKNEFKFLISFQNENVFDETGMPKERFSAKCLPNSPCSLEIQATKLEDSAVYFCASSNQAGEFSPLHFGNGTRLTVT.

The chain is built from TRBV10-2 and TRBJ1-1; TRBD1 agrees at 9 bases. This CDR3 spans 12 amino acids. V was pared by 0 bases and J by 11 bases, with 1 base of the junction left unmatched. CDR1 is WSHSY and CDR2 is SAAADI in the germline V gene. CDR3 DNA sequence: TGCGCCAGCAGTGAGTCGACAGGGGGGGCTTTCTTT. Translation gives CASSESTGGAFF.

The chain is built from TRBV12-3 or TRBV12-4 and TRBJ1-1, with 8 bases identical to TRBD1. V shed 3 bases, J shed 4 bases, and the junction held 1 base outside the gene matches. The CDR3 length is 13 residues. The CDR3, as DNA: TGTGCCAGCAGTTTGACAGGGGTCACTGAAGCTTTCTTT. This encodes CASSLTGVTEAFF.

The chain has TRBV5-1 and TRBJ1-1; D possibly corresponds to TRBD1 (5 bases). CDR3 length equals 13 residues. The germline V gene encodes CDR1 SGHRS and CDR2 YFSETQ. The V end was cut by 7 bases, the J end by 3 bases, with 13 bases between. Here the CDR3 DNA reads TGCGCCAGCTCAACCCAGGGTGACACTGAAGCTTTCTTT. Protein product: CASSTQGDTEAFF.

This chain links TRBV5-1 with TRBJ1-2; D is undetermined. This CDR3 spans 14 amino acids. Trimming shortened V by 5 bases and J by 8 bases, and 19 bases separated the two germline ends. CDR1 is SGHRS, CDR2 YFSETQ, per germline. CDR3: CASSRMSASFGYTF. CDR3 sequence (DNA): TGCGCCAGCAGTCGAATGTCGGCCTCTTTCGGCTACACCTTC.

The rearrangement uses TRBV5-8 and TRBJ1-2; no clear D gene. The CDR3 has 11 residues. The V end lost 2 bases, the J end lost 7 bases, and 6 bases lay between the germline ends. Germline CDR1 reads SGHTS; CDR2 reads YDEGEE. CDR3 in amino acids: CASSLSGGYTF. CDR3 DNA: TGTGCCAGCAGCTTATCTGGTGGCTACACCTTC.

The chain is built from TRBV5-1 and TRBJ1-6; weak D call: TRBD1 (5 bases). Germline CDR1 reads SGHRS; CDR2 reads YFSETQ. V shed 3 bases and J shed 0 bases, with 22 bases lying between them. This CDR3 spans 20 amino acids. The chain's CDR3 is CASSYAARTSGFSYNSPLHF. CDR3 nucleotide sequence: TGCGCCAGCAGCTACGCCGCCAGGACATCGGGGTTCTCCTATAATTCACCCCTCCACTTT.

V gene TRBV4-2 combines with J gene TRBJ2-6; 12 nucleotides agree with TRBD2. CDR1 and CDR2 from the germline V gene are LGHNA and YNFKEQ. The CDR3 totals 17 residues. Trimming at V came to 2 bases and at J to 4 bases, leaving 3 bases not matched to a gene. CDR3 sequence reads: CASSQRLAGAGANVLTF. CDR3 coding DNA: TGTGCCAGCAGCCAACGACTAGCGGGGGCAGGGGCCAACGTCCTGACTTTC.

V and J are TRBV5-5 and TRBJ2-7; TRBD1 might be the D (6 bases). Germline values: CDR1 SGHKS, CDR2 YYEKEE (reference sequence). This CDR3 is 15 amino acids long. The V end was cut by 6 bases, the J end by 4 bases, with 20 bases between. CDR3 region: CASTYRGGPIYEQYF. In DNA form, the CDR3 reads TGTGCCAGCACGTATCGTGGGGGCCCTATATACGAGCAGTACTTC.

This chain uses TRBV4-1 with TRBJ2-5, with 12 bases identical to TRBD2. V dropped 6 bases and J dropped 5; count of bases not matched to a gene: 4. The CDR3 covers 14 residues. Germline V gives CDR1 MGHRA, CDR2 YSYEKL. The CDR3 DNA is TGCGCCAGCAGTCTAGCGGGGGGGCTTGAGACCCAGTACTTC. This codes for CASSLAGGLETQYF.

V and J are TRBV19 and TRBJ2-3, with D maybe TRBD2 (6 bases). Germline V CDR1 and CDR2: LNHDA, SQIVND (reference sequence). CDR3 length equals 15 residues. V lost 3 bases and J 3 bases, leaving 13 bases between the germline ends. The CDR3 DNA sequence: TGTGCCAGTAGTATTCCGGCAGGGAGGACAGATACGCAGTATTTT. This encodes CASSIPAGRTDTQYF. The full variable domain, with the rest looked up from reference TRBV19 and TRBJ2-3, is DGGITQSPKYLFRKEGQNVTLSCEQNLNHDAMYWYRQDPGQGLRLIYYSQIVNDFQKGDIAEGYSVSREKKESFPLTVTSAQKNPTAFYLCASSIPAGRTDTQYFGPGTRLTVL.

The rearrangement joins TRBV5-6 to TRBJ1-2, with a tentative D call TRBD1 (6 bases). Trimming removed 3 bases at V and 4 bases at J, with 13 bases between. The CDR3 length is 14 residues. The germline CDR1 and CDR2 sequences are SGHDT and YYEEEE. The CDR3 nucleotides read TGTGCCAGCAGCTCGGACAGCGCAACCTATGGCTACACCTTC. It yields the protein CASSSDSATYGYTF.

V usage is TRBV6-6 and J usage is TRBJ1-5, with D unresolved. Germline V gene lookup returns CDR1 MNHNY and CDR2 SVGAGI (reference sequence). Trimming took off 5 bases at V and 5 bases at J, with 4 bases between the two ends. The CDR3 spans 11 residues. In DNA, the CDR3 is TGTGCCAGCAGTCGAGATCAGCCCCAGCATTTT. It specifies CASSRDQPQHF.

The rearrangement joins TRBV2 to TRBJ2-5; D could derive from TRBD1 or TRBD2 (5 bases each). Trimming pared 5 bases from V and 8 bases from J, leaving 24 bases between. CDR3 length: 16 amino acids. The germline V gene has CDR1 SNHLY and CDR2 FYNNEI. The CDR3 loop is CASSPNGAQASGTQYF. CDR3 sequence (DNA): TGTGCCAGCAGTCCAAACGGGGCACAAGCCTCAGGTACCCAGTACTTC.

The CDR3 region has the DNA TGTGCCAGCAGCTTAACCGGGTCCTCTGGAAACACCATATATTTT. It codes for CASSLTGSSGNTIYF. The genes are TRBV7-2 and TRBJ1-3; D is undetermined. Germline V lookup: CDR1 SGHTA, CDR2 FQGNSA. The CDR3 extends over 15 amino acids. V was shortened by 2 bases and J by 0 bases, with 8 bases between the two germline ends.

This clone is a singleton in its sample. This chain connects TRBV28 to TRBJ1-6; TRBD1 aligns across 12 bases. Germline assignment: CDR1 MDHEN and CDR2 SYDVKM. Trimming cost V 6 bases and J 2 bases; bases outside gene matches: 8. The CDR3 contains 18 residues. The CDR3 spells CASSPAGDRGPYNSPLHF. The CDR3 DNA reads TGTGCCAGCAGCCCTGCAGGGGACAGGGGGCCCTATAATTCACCCCTCCACTTT.

J is TRBJ1-6 and V is TRBV2; D call uncertain. CDR1 and CDR2 (germline): SNHLY, FYNNEI. The CDR3 runs to 14 residues. V lost 6 bases to trimming and J lost 2 bases, with 8 bases between them. CDR3 in amino acids: CASRPGTYNSPLHF. As DNA, the CDR3 is TGTGCCAGCAGGCCGGGGACCTATAATTCACCCCTCCACTTT.

V gene TRBV4-1 combines with J gene TRBJ1-6, with TRBD1 as a possible D gene (6 bases). With 4 bases removed from V and 4 bases from J, the gap between germline ends came to 8 bases. The CDR3 is 14 residues long. The germline gives CDR1 MGHRA, CDR2 YSYEKL. CDR3 loop: CASSPGQYNSPLHF. The DNA for the CDR3 is TGCGCCAGCAGCCCTGGACAGTATAATTCACCCCTCCACTTT.